The 26 T cell receptor beta chains given below trace back to one sample, sequenced in a study of vaccination and CD4 T cells after COVID-19. These TCRs are of unknown antigen specificity. Documented treatment: roughly ten-day PBMC culture with coronavirus spike peptide pools or control peptides (ViraFEST assay). Researchers used the Oncomine TCR Beta short-read assay to sequence DNA from cultured CD4+ T cells. TCRdb fed the PCR reads into MiXCR, producing one record per CDR3 protein. The table lists about 18,000 distinct CDR3 sequences, more than 50% of them singletons. Sequencing was carried out using CD4+ T cells from blood, cultured in vitro. Receptor source: a human donor who had recovered from COVID-19.

The rearrangement uses TRBV7-6 and TRBJ2-5; weak D call: TRBD1 (5 bases). Trimming cost V 1 base and J 1 base, with 7 bases left between them. The CDR3 spans 14 residues. Looked up from germline, CDR1 is SGHVS and CDR2 is FNYEAQ. The CDR3 protein is CASSLGGTQETQYF. CDR3 DNA: TGTGCCAGCAGCTTAGGGGGCACCCAAGAGACCCAGTACTTC.

The chain employs TRBV10-3 and TRBJ2-1; 15 bases map to TRBD2. V trimming: 1 base; J trimming: 6 bases; junction bases outside the gene matches: 7. The CDR3 totals 18 residues. Germline V gene sequence: CDR1 ENHRY, CDR2 SYGVKD. This CDR3 is CAISEWGTSGRNGNEQFF. In DNA form, the CDR3 reads TGTGCCATCAGTGAGTGGGGGACTAGCGGGAGGAACGGCAATGAGCAGTTCTTC.

The chain is built from TRBV7-9 and TRBJ2-1; D gene ambiguous. CDR1 and CDR2 from the germline V gene are SEHNR and FQNEAQ (reference sequence). Trimming cost V 6 bases and J 13 bases, with 16 bases left between them. The CDR3 is made up of 12 amino acids. The CDR3 DNA is TGTGCCAGCAGTACGATTTACCGGGCCCAGTTCTTC. Translation: CASSTIYRAQFF.

J is TRBJ1-1 and V is TRBV2; the match to TRBD1 covers 11 bases. J gave up 2 bases and V 7 bases, and 9 bases lay outside the gene matches. Germline CDR1 SNHLY, CDR2 FYNNEI. This CDR3 contains 16 residues. CDR3 loop: CASMAGTGGTNTEAFF. The CDR3 DNA reads TGTGCCAGCATGGCAGGGACAGGGGGAACAAACACTGAAGCTTTCTTT. Full variable domain (rest looked up from reference TRBV2 and TRBJ1-1): EPEVTQTPSHQVTQMGQEVILRCVPISNHLYFYWYRQILGQKVEFLVSFYNNEISEKSEIFDDQFSVERPDGSNFTLKIRSTKLEDSAMYFCASMAGTGGTNTEAFFGQGTRLTVV.

The chain uses TRBV27 and TRBJ2-3, with D possibly TRBD2 on 5 matching bases. This CDR3 has 15 amino acids. V was cut by 3 bases and J by 1 base, with 11 bases left in between. CDR1 is MNHEY and CDR2 is SMNVEV in the germline V gene (reference sequence). The CDR3 reads CASSLAGLGTDTQYF. DNA for the CDR3: TGTGCCAGCAGTTTGGCGGGCCTAGGCACAGATACGCAGTATTTT.

V usage is TRBV7-2 and J usage is TRBJ2-7; possible D gene TRBD2, 5 bases. Germline V gives CDR1 SGHTA, CDR2 FQGNSA. The CDR3 runs to 13 residues. V was cut by 4 bases and J by 7 bases, with 14 bases left in between. As DNA, the CDR3 is TGTGCCAGCAGCTCGGGATTCTCGGGGGAGCAGTACTTC. Its protein product is CASSSGFSGEQYF.

This clonotype appeared a few times. The chain links TRBV28 to TRBJ1-2; no reliable D call. CDR1 and CDR2 from the germline V gene are MDHEN and SYDVKM. V lost 8 bases to trimming and J lost 0 bases, with 7 bases between them. The CDR3 contains 12 residues. The CDR3, as DNA: TGTGCCAGCTCCGACACTAACTATGGCTACACCTTC. This codes for CASSDTNYGYTF.

A few counts support this clonotype. The chain combines TRBV29-1 with TRBJ1-5; 8 nucleotides align to TRBD1. The V gene's germline CDR1 is SQVTM and CDR2 ANQGSEA. With 5 bases clipped from V and 5 bases from J, the junction kept 8 bases outside the gene matches. This CDR3 comprises 14 residues. CDR3 in DNA: TGCAGCGTTCGTGGACAGGGATGGGATCAGCCCCAGCATTTT. Translating it yields CSVRGQGWDQPQHF.

The chain carries TRBV2 and TRBJ2-2; D is uncertain. V was clipped by 7 bases and J by 0 bases, with 15 bases between them. The CDR3 totals 16 residues. Looked up from germline, CDR1 is SNHLY and CDR2 is FYNNEI. DNA for the CDR3: TGTGCCAGCAACCCGGACCTCTTTCCGAACACCGGGGAGCTGTTTTTT. Amino acids: CASNPDLFPNTGELFF.

The genes are TRBV2 and TRBJ2-7; D may be TRBD2 (5 bases). V dropped 1 base and J dropped 6 bases, with 10 bases sitting between them. CDR1 SNHLY and CDR2 FYNNEI come from the germline V gene. The CDR3 length is 13 residues. CDR3 residues: CASSEGRAGEQYF. CDR3 DNA sequence: TGTGCCAGCAGTGAAGGAAGGGCGGGCGAGCAGTACTTC.

This clonotype was detected only a few times. The chain carries TRBV6-4 and TRBJ2-5; 8 bases are a match to TRBD1. In germline, CDR1 is MRHNA, CDR2 SNTAGT. The CDR3 is 13 residues long. V lost 2 bases and J lost 4; bases outside the gene matches: 0. The CDR3 spells CASSDDRGETQYF. The CDR3 DNA follows: TGTGCCAGCAGTGACGACAGGGGAGAGACCCAGTACTTC.

In DNA, the CDR3 is TGTGCTAGTGGTTTGGCCAAGGGTCCCCAGCATTTT. Encoded protein: CASGLAKGPQHF. This chain joins TRBV12-5 and TRBJ1-5; D is uncertain. Germline V CDR1 and CDR2: LGHNT, FRNRAP. This CDR3 region has 12 residues. V was trimmed by 1 base and J by 10 bases, leaving 8 bases between them. The full variable domain, completed using reference TRBV12-5 and TRBJ1-5, is DARVTQTPRHKVTEMGQEVTMRCQPILGHNTVFWYRQTMMQGLELLAYFRNRAPLDDSGMPKDRFSAEMPDATLATLKIQPSEPRDSAVYFCASGLAKGPQHFGDGTRLSIL.

This rearrangement joins TRBV6-5 to TRBJ1-2, with D possibly TRBD1 on 6 matching bases. V was shortened by 2 bases and J by 8 bases, with 15 bases between the two germline ends. CDR3 length: 14 amino acids. CDR1 is MNHEY, CDR2 SVGAGI, per germline. The CDR3 DNA reads as TGTGCCAGCAGTTACCAGCCCAGGGGATGGGGCTACACCTTC. It translates to CASSYQPRGWGYTF.

The chain carries TRBV11-2 and TRBJ2-2; D is undetermined. The V end was cut by 4 bases, the J end by 1 base, with 7 bases between. Germline values: CDR1 SGHAT, CDR2 FQNNGV. CDR3 length equals 14 residues. The CDR3 DNA sequence: TGTGCCAGCAGCTCTGGATGGAACACCGGGGAGCTGTTTTTT. Translating it yields CASSSGWNTGELFF.

V and J are TRBV27 and TRBJ1-2; possibly TRBD1 for D (5 bases). Looked up from germline, CDR1 is MNHEY and CDR2 is SMNVEV (reference sequence). Trimming stripped 2 bases from V and 4 bases from J, with 11 bases between. CDR3 size: 14 residues. CDR3 amino acids: CASSLGAGSYGYTF. DNA for the CDR3: TGTGCCAGCAGTTTAGGGGCAGGGTCCTATGGCTACACCTTC.

This clonotype has a handful of counts. The chain employs TRBV7-8 and TRBJ1-5; 9 nucleotides agree with TRBD1. The CDR3 contains 14 residues. J gave up 11 bases and V 5 bases, and 10 bases lay outside the gene matches. Germline V gene data show CDR1 as SGHVS and CDR2 as FQNEAQ. CDR3 in amino acids: CASSPGQGSMAQHF. The CDR3 nucleotides are TGTGCCAGCAGCCCGGGACAGGGTAGTATGGCCCAGCATTTT.

The sample holds a few counts of this clonotype. The CDR3 reads CASSHYPQGRQETYEQYF. CDR3 sequence (DNA): TGTGCCAGCAGCCATTACCCCCAAGGGAGACAGGAAACCTACGAGCAGTACTTC. The gene calls are TRBV6-1 and TRBJ2-7, with D tentatively TRBD1 (6 bases). The CDR3 extends over 18 amino acids. V shed 6 bases and J shed 2 bases, with 26 bases lying between them. Germline V gene lookup returns CDR1 MNHNS and CDR2 SASEGT.

This clonotype was observed a few times. CDR3 in amino acids: CASSWTGAPEAFF. The CDR3 DNA reads TGTGCCAGTAGTTGGACAGGGGCCCCTGAAGCTTTCTTT. This sequence joins TRBV19 and TRBJ1-1; TRBD1 aligns across 9 bases. Germline V CDR1 and CDR2: LNHDA, SQIVND (reference sequence). Unmatched junction bases numbered 4, after V lost 5 bases and J lost 6 bases. The CDR3 loop spans 13 amino acids.

This clonotype was seen more than once but under ten times. V and J are TRBV2 and TRBJ2-5; 13 bases align to TRBD2. The V and J ends lost 6 bases and 9 bases, in that order; junction bases with no gene match: 7. CDR3 length: 14 residues. Germline CDR1 reads SNHLY; CDR2 reads FYNNEI. For the CDR3, the DNA is TGTGCCAGCAGATCGGGACTAGCGGGATCGTCCCAGTACTTC. Its translation: CASRSGLAGSSQYF.

The chain recombines TRBV28 with TRBJ2-1, with TRBD2 matching over 8 bases. Germline CDR1 MDHEN, CDR2 SYDVKM. There are 16 residues in the CDR3. V dropped 6 bases and J dropped 8; count of bases not matched to a gene: 15. The CDR3 sequence: CASSPGGSSERDEQFF. The CDR3 nucleotides read TGTGCCAGCAGCCCGGGGGGGAGCAGCGAAAGGGATGAGCAGTTCTTC.

The sample holds a few counts of this clonotype. The chain carries TRBV20-1 and TRBJ2-1; D call uncertain. This CDR3 region has 16 residues. CDR1 is DFQATT, CDR2 SNEGSKA, per germline (reference sequence). Trimming stripped 2 bases from V and 0 bases from J, with 14 bases between. The CDR3 reads CSARKGSWSSYNEQFF. CDR3 sequence (DNA): TGCAGTGCTAGAAAGGGCAGTTGGAGCTCCTACAATGAGCAGTTCTTC.

J is TRBJ2-5 and V is TRBV11-2; 7 bases are shared with TRBD2. With V trimmed by 1 base and J by 5 bases, 13 bases remained unmatched. Germline assignment: CDR1 SGHAT and CDR2 FQNNGV. CDR3 length equals 17 residues. The CDR3 sequence: CASSLGFPGLGGETQYF. The CDR3 bases are TGTGCCAGCAGCTTAGGGTTCCCCGGACTAGGTGGGGAGACCCAGTACTTC.

The V call is TRBV24-1, the J call TRBJ2-7, with D perhaps TRBD2 (7 bases). The germline V gene encodes CDR1 KGHDR and CDR2 SFDVKD. The CDR3 is 12 amino acids. V dropped 9 bases and J dropped 6 bases, with 14 bases sitting between them. The chain's CDR3 is CATGGGTGEQYF. CDR3 sequence (DNA): TGTGCCACCGGGGGGGGCACGGGCGAGCAGTACTTC.

The chain recombines TRBV7-9 with TRBJ1-3, with a possible D match to TRBD1 (5 bases). This CDR3 is 18 amino acids long. V lost 3 bases and J 4 bases, leaving 22 bases between the germline ends. Per germline, CDR1 SEHNR and CDR2 FQNEAQ (reference sequence). CDR3 protein: CASSFRGGTTVGGNTIYF. The CDR3 DNA follows: TGTGCCAGCAGCTTTCGCGGCGGAACGACAGTCGGGGGAAACACCATATATTTT.

The chain combines TRBV30 with TRBJ2-4; 7 nucleotides agree with TRBD1. Germline V gene sequence: CDR1 GTSNPN, CDR2 SVGIG (reference sequence). V gave up 2 bases and J gave up 1 base; unmatched junction bases: 2. There are 14 residues in the CDR3. The CDR3 nucleotides are TGTGCCTGGAGTAAGGGGGCGGCCAAAAACATTCAGTACTTC. Translating it yields CAWSKGAAKNIQYF.

CDR3 DNA: TGTGCCAGTATGGGGTCAGGACAGATGTATGGCTACACCTTC. Protein sequence: CASMGSGQMYGYTF. V is TRBV28 and J is TRBJ1-2, with D maybe TRBD1 (6 bases). V was clipped by 9 bases and J by 5 bases, with 19 bases between them. This CDR3 region has 14 residues. Germline-derived CDR1 and CDR2 are MDHEN and SYDVKM.